Following are 27 T cell receptor beta chains from one sample sequenced in a study of blood T cell repertoires in COVID-19. Data came from immunoSEQ multiplex PCR; TCRdb stores just in-frame clones and leaves some out. Among about 150,000 clones listed, about four fifths were seen once. The sequencing input was peripheral blood. These receptor sequences come from a human donor with acute or convalescent COVID-19. The donor label of this sample is uncertain.

This chain uses TRBV30 with TRBJ1-5; D possibly corresponds to TRBD1 (5 bases). V was pared by 3 bases and J by 0 bases, with 12 bases between. CDR1 and CDR2 from the germline V gene are GTSNPN and SVGIG (reference sequence). The CDR3 contains 15 residues. The CDR3 DNA sequence: TGTGCCTGGAGGCAGTCAGGGAATAGCAATCAGCCCCAGCATTTT. Amino acids: CAWRQSGNSNQPQHF.

The rearrangement joins TRBV5-1 to TRBJ1-4; 10 nucleotides align to TRBD1. The trim removed 4 bases at V and 6 bases at J, leaving 3 bases unmatched. The V gene's germline CDR1 is SGHRS and CDR2 YFSETQ. The CDR3 runs 14 residues. The CDR3 sequence: CASSAGTGDEKLFF. CDR3 DNA: TGCGCCAGCAGCGCCGGGACAGGGGATGAAAAACTGTTTTTT.

In regard to this clone: The same CDR3 arises from other DNA sequences in this sample as well. V and J are TRBV24-1 and TRBJ1-5; D is uncertain. Germline CDR1 reads KGHDR; CDR2 reads SFDVKD. The length of the CDR3 is 14 residues. Between the trimmed V and J ends, which lost 2 bases and 2 bases, there was a span of 6 bases. The CDR3 is CATSDSLGNQPQHF. In DNA, the CDR3 is TGTGCCACCAGTGATTCTCTTGGCAATCAGCCCCAGCATTTT.

This clone appeared a single time. The V and J genes are TRBV27 and TRBJ2-2; tentative D call: TRBD2 (6 bases). Trimming shortened V by 8 bases and J by 3 bases, and 10 bases separated the two germline ends. The germline CDR1 and CDR2 sequences are MNHEY and SMNVEV (reference sequence). The length of the CDR3 is 13 residues. The CDR3 DNA reads as TGTGCCAGCGGGAGGCTAGACACCGGGGAGCTGTTTTTT. It yields the protein CASGRLDTGELFF.

This sequence joins TRBV7-9 and TRBJ1-2, with D possibly TRBD1 on 5 matching bases. CDR1 SEHNR and CDR2 FQNEAQ come from the germline V gene (reference sequence). V shed 4 bases and J shed 6 bases, with 12 bases lying between them. This CDR3 is built from 13 residues. CDR3 DNA sequence: TGTGCCAGCAGCTCCCCGCGGGGGAATGGCTACACCTTC. Translation: CASSSPRGNGYTF.

The chain links TRBV10-3 to TRBJ2-5; 10 positions agree with TRBD2. This CDR3 contains 15 residues. Losses at the gene ends were 7 bases for V and 2 bases for J; bases not matched to a gene: 7. The germline CDR1 and CDR2 sequences are ENHRY and SYGVKD. The CDR3 DNA reads as TGTGCCATCAATGAAGGAGCGGGGGGGCAAGAGACCCAGTACTTC. Its translation is CAINEGAGGQETQYF.

The chain carries TRBV11-1 and TRBJ1-1; D possibly corresponds to TRBD1 (5 bases). Trimming stripped 3 bases from V and 5 bases from J, with 13 bases between. Germline loops: CDR1 SGHAT, CDR2 FQDESV (reference sequence). This CDR3 comprises 14 residues. As DNA, the CDR3 is TGTGCCAGCAGCTTGAGACAGAGGCTAACTGAAGCTTTCTTT. It codes for CASSLRQRLTEAFF.

The V gene is TRBV5-4, the J gene TRBJ2-7; a possible D gene is TRBD2 (7 bases). V lost 5 bases and J lost 0, with 12 bases in between. There are 14 residues in the CDR3. Germline CDR1 is SGHNT and CDR2 is YYREEE (reference sequence). CDR3 region: CASSEGGSSYEQYV. In DNA form, the CDR3 reads TGTGCCAGCAGTGAGGGGGGGAGCTCCTACGAGCAGTACGTC.

The chain uses TRBV10-3 and TRBJ1-5; no clear D gene. CDR3 length: 18 residues. Looked up from germline, CDR1 is ENHRY and CDR2 is SYGVKD. Trimming cost V 3 bases and J 2 bases, with 20 bases left between them. The CDR3 DNA reads TGTGCCATCAGTGACCCGGAGGACGCCGGAGGAGGCAATCAGCCCCAGCATTTT. Protein product: CAISDPEDAGGGNQPQHF.

The chain links TRBV30 to TRBJ1-3, with 7 bases aligning to TRBD1. The CDR3 has 15 residues. V trimming: 2 bases; J trimming: 3 bases; junction bases outside the gene matches: 7. Germline assignment: CDR1 GTSNPN and CDR2 SVGIG (reference sequence). The CDR3 DNA follows: TGTGCCTGGAGTTCAGGGGGGAACATTGGAAACACCATATATTTT. Amino acid sequence: CAWSSGGNIGNTIYF.

The chain carries TRBV19 and TRBJ1-6; a possible D gene is TRBD1 (5 bases). Trimming shortened V by 7 bases and J by 7 bases, and 11 bases separated the two germline ends. Germline values: CDR1 LNHDA, CDR2 SQIVND (reference sequence). There are 13 residues in the CDR3. CDR3 protein: CASNFRANSPLHF. CDR3 coding DNA: TGTGCCAGTAATTTCAGGGCCAATTCACCCCTCCACTTT.

The chain combines TRBV25-1 with TRBJ2-1, with TRBD2 identical over 11 bases. CDR3 length equals 16 residues. Germline V gives CDR1 MGHDK, CDR2 SYGVNS. V lost 5 bases to trimming and J lost 4 bases; unmatched junction nucleotides: 7. CDR3 region: CASSPQTSGVYNEQFF. The CDR3 DNA is TGTGCCAGCAGTCCTCAGACTAGCGGGGTTTACAATGAGCAGTTCTTC.

This clone was seen only a few times. The chain has TRBV12-2 and TRBJ1-4; TRBD1 reflects the table's D call only, with no check against the DNA. TRBV12-2 counts as a pseudogene. The CDR3 sequence is 16 residues long. This CDR3 is CASRFADRGVNEKLFF. CDR3 DNA sequence: TGTGCAAGTCGCTTTGCGGACAGAGGCGTTAATGAAAAACTGTTTTTT.

This clone was seen only once. The gene calls are TRBV19 and TRBJ1-5, with D possibly TRBD1 on 5 matching bases. The germline V gene encodes CDR1 LNHDA and CDR2 SQIVND (reference sequence). The CDR3 extends over 15 amino acids. The V gene lost 3 bases and the J gene lost 3 bases, with 12 bases spanning the gap. This CDR3 is CASSIFTGDNQPQHF. CDR3 nucleotides: TGTGCCAGTAGTATCTTTACAGGAGACAATCAGCCCCAGCATTTT.

This clone was seen only once. The rearrangement uses TRBV27 and TRBJ2-1; 13 bases fit TRBD2. Germline assignment: CDR1 MNHEY and CDR2 SMNVEV (reference sequence). Germline trimming cut 3 bases from V and 5 bases from J; bases unmatched to any gene: 4. The CDR3 sequence is 16 residues long. DNA of the CDR3: TGTGCCAGCAGTTTTGGGACTAGCGGGGCCAACAATGAGCAGTTCTTC. Amino acid sequence: CASSFGTSGANNEQFF.

The chain is built from TRBV5-4 and TRBJ1-2; TRBD1 agrees at 9 bases. The CDR3 length is 13 residues. The J segment lost 3 bases and the V segment lost 5 bases, leaving 2 bases of the junction unmatched. The germline CDR1 and CDR2 sequences are SGHNT and YYREEE (reference sequence). This CDR3 is CASSWDRDYGYTF. CDR3 DNA sequence: TGTGCCAGCAGTTGGGACAGGGACTATGGCTACACCTTC.

The chain employs TRBV19 and TRBJ2-4; TRBD1 matches at 7 bases. The CDR3 has 14 amino acids. Germline lookup yields CDR1 LNHDA and CDR2 SQIVND (reference sequence). Losses at the gene ends were 7 bases for V and 6 bases for J; bases not matched to a gene: 9. CDR3 sequence: CASTPGQQLNIQYF. CDR3 in DNA: TGTGCCAGTACCCCGGGACAGCAGCTAAACATTCAGTACTTC. The complete variable domain, with remaining parts taken from reference TRBV19 and TRBJ2-4, reads DGGITQSPKYLFRKEGQNVTLSCEQNLNHDAMYWYRQDPGQGLRLIYYSQIVNDFQKGDIAEGYSVSREKKESFPLTVTSAQKNPTAFYLCASTPGQQLNIQYFGAGTRLSVL.

The chain is built from TRBV5-5 and TRBJ1-5, with no clear D. The length of the CDR3 is 17 residues. CDR1 SGHKS and CDR2 YYEKEE come from the germline V gene (reference sequence). V lost 0 bases and J 3 bases, leaving 16 bases between the germline ends. CDR3 residues: CASSLADPWRINQPQHF. As DNA, the CDR3 is TGTGCCAGCAGCTTGGCCGATCCATGGCGGATCAATCAGCCCCAGCATTTT.

The chain joins TRBV5-4 to TRBJ1-4, with D possibly matching TRBD1 (6 bases). Germline V lookup: CDR1 SGHNT, CDR2 YYREEE (reference sequence). The CDR3 length is 15 residues. Trimming removed 0 bases from V and 7 bases from J, with 13 bases in between. The CDR3 nucleotides are TGTGCCAGCAGCTTGGGGGGACACGGGTCTGAAAAACTGTTTTTT. Its translation is CASSLGGHGSEKLFF.

This clone has a single count. This chain links TRBV5-1 with TRBJ1-2; the D is unclear. The germline V gene has CDR1 SGHRS and CDR2 YFSETQ. The V end was cut by 1 base, the J end by 1 base, with 8 bases between. The CDR3 has 14 residues. This CDR3 reads CASSLSTGNYGYTF. The CDR3 nucleotides read TGCGCCAGCAGCTTGAGTACGGGTAACTATGGCTACACCTTC.

V usage is TRBV24-1 and J usage is TRBJ2-1, with TRBD1 identical over 7 bases. The J segment lost 7 bases and the V segment lost 9 bases, leaving 5 bases of the junction unmatched. Germline V lookup: CDR1 KGHDR, CDR2 SFDVKD. The CDR3 sequence is 12 residues long. The CDR3 DNA is TGTGCCACCTCACAGGGGCATAATGAGCAGTTCTTC. Translating it yields CATSQGHNEQFF.

The rearrangement uses TRBV19 and TRBJ1-1; TRBD1 is a possible D gene (6 bases). The CDR3 consists of 15 residues. Germline CDR1 is LNHDA and CDR2 is SQIVND (reference sequence). V lost 2 bases to trimming and J lost 1 base, with 11 bases between them. CDR3 region: CASSIQGRENTEAFF. DNA for the CDR3: TGTGCCAGTAGTATACAGGGGAGGGAGAACACTGAAGCTTTCTTT. Using reference TRBV19 and TRBJ1-1 for the parts outside the CDR3, the full variable domain is DGGITQSPKYLFRKEGQNVTLSCEQNLNHDAMYWYRQDPGQGLRLIYYSQIVNDFQKGDIAEGYSVSREKKESFPLTVTSAQKNPTAFYLCASSIQGRENTEAFFGQGTRLTVV.

V is TRBV30 and J is TRBJ2-4, with D perhaps matching TRBD1 (5 bases). The CDR3 consists of 14 residues. V gave up 3 bases and J gave up 5 bases, with 14 bases separating them. The germline V gene has CDR1 GTSNPN and CDR2 SVGIG (reference sequence). The CDR3 sequence is CAWSAGRWENIQYF. In DNA, the CDR3 is TGTGCCTGGAGCGCAGGGCGTTGGGAAAACATTCAGTACTTC.

The chain has TRBV7-8 and TRBJ2-7; 12 bases map to TRBD2. The V segment lost 7 bases and the J segment 5 bases; nucleotides outside the gene matches: 6. Germline V gene data show CDR1 as SGHVS and CDR2 as FQNEAQ. CDR3 length: 14 residues. CDR3 in DNA: TGTGCCAGCAACCTAGCGGGGGGGCTCGACGAGCAGTACTTC. As protein: CASNLAGGLDEQYF.

The chain employs TRBV5-6 and TRBJ1-2, with D tentatively TRBD1 (5 bases). Between the trimmed V and J ends, which lost 6 bases and 4 bases, there was a span of 16 bases. This CDR3 is 14 amino acids long. The germline CDR1 and CDR2 sequences are SGHDT and YYEEEE. Here the CDR3 reads CASIQGISPYGYTF. DNA for the CDR3: TGTGCCAGCATCCAGGGCATTTCTCCCTATGGCTACACCTTC.

The CDR3 spells CASSLGRADEQFF. As DNA, the CDR3 is TGTGCCAGCAGCTTAGGCAGGGCCGATGAGCAGTTCTTC. The genes are TRBV6-5 and TRBJ2-1; a possible D gene is TRBD1 (5 bases). CDR1 and CDR2 (germline): MNHEY, SVGAGI. This CDR3 is 13 amino acids long. Trimming took off 6 bases at V and 8 bases at J, with 14 bases between the two ends.

The chain recombines TRBV18 with TRBJ1-1; TRBD1 matches 12 bases. V lost 5 bases, J lost 1 base, and 2 bases stayed unmatched. The CDR3 is 15 residues long. From germline, CDR1 is KGHSH and CDR2 LQKENI. CDR3 protein: CASSWGQGANTEAFF. The CDR3, as DNA: TGTGCCAGCTCATGGGGACAGGGGGCGAACACTGAAGCTTTCTTT.